A single T cell receptor beta chain is shown here with its context. The sample holds other DNA sequences that translate to the same CDR3. This sample was included in a study of OX40 agonist ivuxolimab in advanced cancers. The wider study: Those treated in dose escalation had hepatocellular carcinoma, melanoma, renal cell cancer or head and neck cancer. Three patients showed partial responses: one hepatocellular carcinoma and two cutaneous melanoma cases.

Trimming stripped 3 bases from V and 1 base from J, with 0 bases between. CDR1 SGHAT and CDR2 FQNNGV come from the germline V gene. The CDR3 sequence is 12 residues long. The method was immunoSEQ multiplex PCR; TCRdb's version includes in-frame clones alone and lacks a portion of them. Seen here are roughly 64,000 clones, roughly 84% observed once, and the top ten hold around 2.9%. The sequence came from an adult with an advanced solid tumor such as melanoma, head and neck, liver or kidney cancer. The material sequenced was CD4+ or CD8+ T cells sorted from blood, taken in a trial of the OX40 agonist ivuxolimab. The chain links TRBV11-2 to TRBJ2-2; D is unresolved. This CDR3 is CASSLNTGELFF. Written as DNA, the CDR3 is TGTGCCAGCAGCTTGAACACCGGGGAGCTGTTTTTT.